This T cell receptor (beta chain) was retrieved from a study of patients and donors after allogeneic stem cell transplantation. This clonotype appeared a few times. Trimming took off 4 bases at V and 6 bases at J, with 19 bases between the two ends. Germline loops: CDR1 DFQATT, CDR2 SNEGSKA (reference sequence). The CDR3 loop spans 15 amino acids. TCRdb reprocessed the RT-PCR reads via MiXCR and lists one record per CDR3 protein. The repertoire holds 400,000 to 450,000 distinct CDR3 sequences, with roughly 17% as singletons. This sequence originates from a human donor who was either an allogeneic HSCT recipient or a stem cell or donor lymphocyte infusion donor (not recorded which). It is not recorded whose cells these are; they may come from a transplant donor. The sample consisted of blood, either unsorted or a sorted T cell fraction (not recorded which). The chain carries TRBV20-1 and TRBJ1-5, with D perhaps matching TRBD1 (5 bases). CDR3 nucleotide sequence: TGCAGTGCTATTTCTCCCAGGGTTTTAGGTCAGCCCCAGCATTTT. The encoded protein is CSAISPRVLGQPQHF.